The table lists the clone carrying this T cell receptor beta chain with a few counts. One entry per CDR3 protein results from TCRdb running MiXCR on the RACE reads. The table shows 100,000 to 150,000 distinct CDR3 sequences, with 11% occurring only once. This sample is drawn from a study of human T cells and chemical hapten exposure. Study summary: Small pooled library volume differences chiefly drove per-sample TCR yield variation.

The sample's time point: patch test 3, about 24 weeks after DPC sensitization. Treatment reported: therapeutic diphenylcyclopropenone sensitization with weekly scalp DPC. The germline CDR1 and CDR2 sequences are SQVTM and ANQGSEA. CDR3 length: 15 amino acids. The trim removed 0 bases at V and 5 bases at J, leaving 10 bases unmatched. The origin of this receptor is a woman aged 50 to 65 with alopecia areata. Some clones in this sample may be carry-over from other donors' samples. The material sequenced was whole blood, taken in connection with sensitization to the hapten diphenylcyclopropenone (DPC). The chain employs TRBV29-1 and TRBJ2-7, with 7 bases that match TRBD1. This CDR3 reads CSVEDWRDRVNEQYF. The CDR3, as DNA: TGCAGCGTTGAAGATTGGAGAGACAGGGTAAACGAGCAGTACTTC.